The clone carrying this T cell receptor beta chain was counted between two and nine times. With 6 bases clipped from V and 6 bases from J, the junction kept 7 bases outside the gene matches. The CDR3 runs 12 residues. Per germline, CDR1 DFQATT and CDR2 SNEGSKA (reference sequence). The sample originates from a study of T cells in Graves' hyperthyroidism and ophthalmopathy. Regions amplified from RNA transcripts were the TCR beta CDR3 regions. A first-round RT-PCR of the TCR CDR3 used the HTBI primer set. TCRdb redid the calling of the multiplex PCR reads with MiXCR, one entry per CDR3 protein. The data contain around 720,000 distinct CDR3 sequences, about 35% of them singletons.

The receptor comes from a woman aged 40 to 50 with Graves' hyperthyroidism. V and J are TRBV20-1 and TRBJ2-7; 8 nucleotides match TRBD1. Sequenced material: blood. CDR3 sequence (DNA): TGCAGTGCGTCGGACAGGGCCCTCGAGCAGTACTTC. Encoded protein: CSASDRALEQYF.